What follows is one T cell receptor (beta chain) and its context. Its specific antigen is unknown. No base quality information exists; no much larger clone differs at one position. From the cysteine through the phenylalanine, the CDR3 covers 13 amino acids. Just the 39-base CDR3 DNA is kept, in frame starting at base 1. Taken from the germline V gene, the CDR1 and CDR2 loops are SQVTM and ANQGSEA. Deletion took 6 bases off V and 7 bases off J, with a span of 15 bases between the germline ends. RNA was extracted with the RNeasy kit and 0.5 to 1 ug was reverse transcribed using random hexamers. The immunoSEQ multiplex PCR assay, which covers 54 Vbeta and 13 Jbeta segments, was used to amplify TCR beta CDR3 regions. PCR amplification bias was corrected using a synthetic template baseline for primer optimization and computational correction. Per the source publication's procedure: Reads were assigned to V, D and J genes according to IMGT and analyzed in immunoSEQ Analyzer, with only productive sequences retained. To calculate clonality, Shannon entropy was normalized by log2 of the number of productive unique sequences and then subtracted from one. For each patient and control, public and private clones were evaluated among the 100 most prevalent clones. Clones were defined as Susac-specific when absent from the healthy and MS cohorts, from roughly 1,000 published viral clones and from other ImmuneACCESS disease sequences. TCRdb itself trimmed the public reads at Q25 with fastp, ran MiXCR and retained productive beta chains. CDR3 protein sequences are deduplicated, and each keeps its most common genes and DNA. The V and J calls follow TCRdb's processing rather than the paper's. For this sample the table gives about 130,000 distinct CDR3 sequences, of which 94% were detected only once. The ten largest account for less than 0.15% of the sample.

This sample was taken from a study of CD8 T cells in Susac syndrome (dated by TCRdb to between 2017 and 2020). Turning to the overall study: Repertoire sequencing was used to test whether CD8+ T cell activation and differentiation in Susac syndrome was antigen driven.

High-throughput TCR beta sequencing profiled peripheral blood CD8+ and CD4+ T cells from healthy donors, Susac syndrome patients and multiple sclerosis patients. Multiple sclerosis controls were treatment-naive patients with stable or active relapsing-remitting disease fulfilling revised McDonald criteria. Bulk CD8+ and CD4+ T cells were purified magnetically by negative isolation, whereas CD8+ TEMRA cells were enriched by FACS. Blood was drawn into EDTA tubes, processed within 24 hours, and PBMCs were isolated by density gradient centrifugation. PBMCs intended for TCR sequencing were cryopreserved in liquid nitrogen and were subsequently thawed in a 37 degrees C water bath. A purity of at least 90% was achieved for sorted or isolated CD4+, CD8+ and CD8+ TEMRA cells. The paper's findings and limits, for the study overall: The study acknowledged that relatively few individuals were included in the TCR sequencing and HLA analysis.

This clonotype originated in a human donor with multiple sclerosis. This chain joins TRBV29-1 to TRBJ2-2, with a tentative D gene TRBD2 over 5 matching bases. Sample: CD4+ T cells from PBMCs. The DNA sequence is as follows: TGCAGCGTCGAGGGCCGGTACGACGGGGAGCTGTTTTTT. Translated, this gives CSVEGRYDGELFF.